The rows below give T cell receptor beta chains drawn from one sample of a study of T cells in localized non-small cell lung cancer. Libraries were prepared by immunoSEQ multiplex PCR; TCRdb keeps only in-frame clonotypes and omits some of them. The sample holds roughly 25,000 clones, approximately 90% seen once. This specimen was PBMCs, taken before any cancer treatment. The receptors were gathered from a man aged 40 to 70 with stage II lung adenocarcinoma. CDR3s include the opening cysteine and the closing phenylalanine or tryptophan. The D gene is left open where the match is weak. Rows may omit the clone size; those that give it use once, few, many or a size class.

d_call clone_size j_call v_call cdr3_aa cdr3_nt
TRBD2 NA TRBJ2-2 TRBV14 CASSQGLAANTGELFF TGTGCCAGCAGCCAAGGGCTAGCGGCCAACACCGGGGAGCTGTTTTTT
NA NA TRBJ2-5 TRBV19 CATQGGGLRETQYF TGTGCCACCCAGGGGGGGGGCCTGAGGGAGACCCAGTACTTC
NA few TRBJ2-2 TRBV2 CASLHRSNTGELFF TGTGCCAGCCTCCACCGCTCGAACACCGGGGAGCTGTTTTTT
TRBD1 NA TRBJ2-1 TRBV6-6 CASSRDSQYNEQFF TGTGCCAGCAGTCGGGACAGCCAATACAATGAGCAGTTCTTC
NA once TRBJ1-5 TRBV19 CASSIENSNQPQHF TGTGCCAGTAGTATAGAAAACAGCAATCAGCCCCAGCATTTT
NA NA TRBJ2-1 TRBV5-5 CASSWHGREQFF TGTGCCAGCAGCTGGCACGGGCGTGAGCAGTTCTTC
TRBD2 few TRBJ2-5 TRBV6-5 CASSLGTSGGSQYF TGTGCCAGCAGTCTCGGGACTAGCGGGGGTAGCCAGTACTTC
NA NA TRBJ1-2 TRBV2 CASTTLGYGYTF TGTGCCAGCACGACCCTGGGCTATGGCTACACCTTC
NA once TRBJ1-1 TRBV9 CASSVGGPMNTEAFF TGTGCCAGCAGCGTTGGAGGGCCCATGAACACTGAAGCTTTCTTT
NA NA TRBJ2-1 TRBV6-5 CASSYNRGDNEQFF TGTGCCAGCAGTTACAACCGGGGTGACAATGAGCAGTTCTTC
NA few TRBJ2-3 TRBV30 CAWEEGGADTQYF TGTGCCTGGGAGGAGGGGGGAGCAGATACGCAGTATTTT
NA NA TRBJ1-3 TRBV5-4 CASSDRSAGSGNTIYF TGTGCCAGCAGTGACCGGTCGGCGGGCTCTGGAAACACCATATATTTT
NA NA TRBJ2-1 TRBV7-2 CASSLARGSYNEQFF TGTGCCAGCAGCTTGGCCCGGGGCTCCTACAATGAGCAGTTCTTC
NA NA TRBJ2-7 TRBV6-5 CASSTLTGSLHEQYF TGTGCCAGCAGTACCCTTACAGGGTCACTCCACGAGCAGTACTTC
TRBD1 NA TRBJ1-1 TRBV10-3 CAITRGQANTEAFF TGTGCCATCACCCGAGGACAGGCGAACACTGAAGCTTTCTTT
TRBD1 NA TRBJ1-2 TRBV28 CASSTSDRTKVHGYTF TGTGCCAGCAGCACCTCGGACAGGACCAAAGTTCACGGCTACACCTTC
NA NA TRBJ1-5 TRBV25-1 CASRGDQPQHF TGTGCCAGCAGGGGGGATCAGCCCCAGCATTTT
NA NA TRBJ2-5 TRBV19 CASSAQSTYQETQYF TGTGCCAGTAGTGCTCAGAGCACTTACCAAGAGACCCAGTACTTC
NA NA TRBJ2-7 TRBV10-3 CAISAAESGTDNSYEQYF TGTGCCATCAGTGCAGCCGAATCCGGGACGGACAACTCCTACGAGCAGTACTTC
NA once TRBJ1-2 TRBV6-5 CASSRAGPSAAGYTF TGTGCCAGCAGTCGCGCCGGGCCCTCGGCGGCCGGCTACACCTTC
NA NA TRBJ1-1 TRBV19 CASSSRRTGRNTEAFF TGTGCCAGTAGTTCCCGACGGACGGGGAGGAACACTGAAGCTTTCTTT
NA NA TRBJ2-2 TRBV30 CAWTVNTGELFF TGTGCCTGGACCGTTAACACCGGGGAGCTGTTTTTT
TRBD2 once TRBJ2-7 TRBV7-2 CASSLGLAGDEQYF TGTGCCAGCAGCTTAGGACTAGCGGGGGACGAGCAGTACTTC
NA once TRBJ2-3 TRBV7-8 CASSLPATDTQYF TGTGCCAGCAGCTTACCAGCGACAGATACGCAGTATTTT
NA few TRBJ1-2 TRBV6-5 CASSSGLYGYTF TGTGCCAGCAGTAGCGGACTCTATGGCTACACCTTC
TRBD2 NA TRBJ2-1 TRBV7-9 CASSLAREKDNEQFF TGTGCCAGCAGCTTAGCGCGGGAGAAGGACAATGAGCAGTTCTTC
NA NA TRBJ1-1 TRBV27 CASARDIALNTEAFF TGTGCCAGCGCGCGGGACATCGCGTTGAACACTGAAGCTTTCTTT
NA NA TRBJ1-2 TRBV10-3 CAISEGHVNGYTF TGTGCCATCAGTGAGGGACATGTCAATGGCTACACCTTC
TRBD2 NA TRBJ2-1 TRBV6-5 CASSYSTTSNNEQFF TGTGCCAGCAGTTACTCGACGACTAGCAACAATGAGCAGTTCTTC
NA NA TRBJ1-6 TRBV9 CASSRTESSPLHF TGTGCCAGCAGCCGGACAGAGAGTTCACCCCTCCACTTT
NA NA TRBJ2-5 TRBV6-5 CASSLTEKQETQYF TGTGCCAGCAGCTTAACCGAGAAACAAGAGACCCAGTACTTC
NA NA TRBJ1-2 TRBV28 CASSRLTYGYTF TGTGCCAGCAGCAGACTGACCTATGGCTACACCTTC
NA few TRBJ2-1 TRBV4-1 CASSQEQASSYNEQFF TGCGCCAGCAGCCAAGAACAGGCGAGCTCCTACAATGAGCAGTTCTTC
NA NA TRBJ2-5 TRBV5-1 CASSSTGVQQETQYF TGCGCCAGCAGCTCAACCGGGGTCCAGCAAGAGACCCAGTACTTC
NA NA TRBJ2-6 TRBV14 CASSQRTVGANVLTF TGTGCCAGCAGCCAACGGACTGTTGGGGCCAACGTCCTGACTTTC
TRBD2 NA TRBJ2-7 TRBV11-1 CASSFAGGSYEQYF TGTGCCAGCAGCTTTGCGGGGGGGTCCTACGAGCAGTACTTC
TRBD1 NA TRBJ1-1 TRBV6-7 CASTRGRGLNTEAFF TGTGCCAGCACCCGGGGCAGGGGGTTGAACACTGAAGCTTTCTTT
NA NA TRBJ2-3 TRBV18 CASSPQQASDTDTQYF TGTGCCAGCTCACCACAACAGGCCTCTGACACAGATACGCAGTATTTT
TRBD2 NA TRBJ2-3 TRBV30 CAWSRPAGGSTDTQYF TGTGCCTGGAGTCGGCCAGCGGGAGGGAGCACAGATACGCAGTATTTT
NA NA TRBJ1-3 TRBV11-2 CASSLALQGGNTIYF TGTGCCAGCAGCTTAGCCCTCCAAGGGGGAAACACCATATATTTT
TRBD2 NA TRBJ2-1 TRBV7-3 CASSLGTSGGRNEQFF TGTGCCAGCAGCCTCGGGACTAGCGGGGGGAGGAATGAGCAGTTCTTC
NA NA TRBJ2-1 TRBV28 CASSSPSGFTNEQFF TGTGCCAGCAGTTCCCCTTCCGGGTTTACCAATGAGCAGTTCTTC
TRBD2 NA TRBJ2-2 TRBV19 CASMNRGGSNTGELFF TGTGCCAGTATGAACCGGGGGGGTTCGAACACCGGGGAGCTGTTTTTT